The clone carrying this T cell receptor beta chain was picked up a small number of times. Its antigen remains unknown. The entry originates in a study of regulatory T cells in long-lasting Graves disease. Arm-PCR of CDR3 regions with iRepertoire HTBI primers generated TCR beta libraries. TCRdb analysed the multiplex PCR reads with MiXCR anew, one entry per CDR3 protein. The sample has some 370,000 distinct CDR3 sequences, more than 20% seen once. This CDR3 region has 14 residues. The germline gives CDR1 SEHNR, CDR2 FQNEAQ (reference sequence). Trimming took off 2 bases at V and 8 bases at J, with 12 bases between the two ends. General observations from the study: Persistent Graves' patients showed a TCR diversity that was lower than that of newly diagnosed ones.

Time point specified: persistent/refractory GD, antithyroid drugs over 5 years with positive TRAb. TCR sequences were obtained from RNA taken from PBMCs. The sample in question was peripheral blood mononuclear cells (PBMCs), obtained when the disease was refractory, from a patient treated with antithyroid drugs. The chain recombines TRBV7-9 with TRBJ1-4; D remains ambiguous. This clonotype was obtained from a woman in her thirties or forties with Graves disease. The CDR3 DNA sequence: TGTGCCAGCAGCTTAAGTCCGAACCGCGAAAAACTGTTTTTT. This sequence encodes CASSLSPNREKLFF.